Below, 27 T cell receptor beta chains from the same sample are listed, as sequenced in a study of cytomegalovirus exposure and HLA in healthy donors. Produced via immunoSEQ multiplex PCR; TCRdb's table is partial and in-frame only. This table has 150,000 to 180,000 clones, around 84% appearing once. The sample taken for sequencing was PBMCs. Every receptor here comes from a human donor in good health.

This chain links TRBV2 with TRBJ2-1; D unresolved. Trimming removed 0 bases from V and 0 bases from J, with 9 bases in between. Germline V lookup: CDR1 SNHLY, CDR2 FYNNEI. CDR3 size: 16 residues. CDR3 loop: CASSEAQSRSYNEQFF. The CDR3 coding sequence is TGTGCCAGCAGTGAAGCGCAAAGCCGCTCCTACAATGAGCAGTTCTTC.

The chain employs TRBV5-1 and TRBJ2-6; 8 bases line up with TRBD1. From germline, CDR1 is SGHRS and CDR2 YFSETQ. The ends lost 0 bases at V and 1 base at J; junction bases unmatched: 6. The CDR3 consists of 18 residues. The CDR3 sequence: CASSLAGTGSSGANVLTF. Here the CDR3 DNA reads TGCGCCAGCAGCTTGGCCGGGACAGGTTCTTCTGGGGCCAACGTCCTGACTTTC. Looking up the rest from reference TRBV5-1 and TRBJ2-6 gives the full variable domain: KAGVTQTPRYLIKTRGQQVTLSCSPISGHRSVSWYQQTPGQGLQFLFEYFSETQRNKGNFPGRFSGRQFSNSRSEMNVSTLELGDSALYLCASSLAGTGSSGANVLTFGAGSRLTVL.

The rearrangement joins TRBV13 to TRBJ2-1; TRBD2 agrees at 7 bases. CDR1 PRHDT and CDR2 FYEKMQ come from the germline V gene (reference sequence). CDR3 size: 15 residues. V gave up 5 bases and J gave up 10 bases; unmatched junction bases: 14. CDR3: CASSRREGRVEEQFF. DNA of the CDR3: TGTGCCAGCAGCAGACGGGAAGGGAGGGTCGAGGAGCAGTTCTTC.

The J gene is TRBJ2-3, the V gene TRBV4-1; D perhaps matches TRBD1 (6 bases). Germline V CDR1 and CDR2: MGHRA, YSYEKL. V lost 0 bases, J lost 4 bases, and 17 bases lay in between. CDR3 length: 17 residues. This CDR3 reads CASSQEGAGKGADTQYF. The CDR3 bases are TGCGCCAGCAGCCAAGAGGGGGCAGGGAAAGGGGCAGATACGCAGTATTTT.

On this clone itself: Other DNA sequences in this specimen translate into the identical CDR3. The chain employs TRBV18 and TRBJ2-7; 7 nucleotides line up with TRBD2. There are 14 residues in the CDR3. With V trimmed by 0 bases and J by 4 bases, 3 bases remained unmatched. Germline V gives CDR1 KGHSH, CDR2 LQKENI. CDR3 nucleotide sequence: TGTGCCAGCTCACCACCGGGAGGGTTATACGAGCAGTACTTC. Translated, it gives CASSPPGGLYEQYF.

V and J are TRBV21-1 and TRBJ1-5; the table's D call, TRBD1, has no DNA check behind it. TRBV21-1 is recorded as a pseudogene. CDR3 length: 15 amino acids. The CDR3 coding sequence is TGTGCCAGCAGCGAGGGGGCCTTCAGCAATCAGCCCCAGCATTTT. Translation gives CASSEGAFSNQPQHF.

The chain has TRBV18 and TRBJ1-1; 10 positions match TRBD1. CDR1 is KGHSH and CDR2 is LQKENI in the germline V gene. The V segment lost 3 bases and the J segment 3 bases; nucleotides outside the gene matches: 7. This CDR3 has 16 amino acids. CDR3 sequence (DNA): TGTGCCAGCTCACCCGGGGACAGGGGTTTTGACACTGAAGCTTTCTTT. Its protein product is CASSPGDRGFDTEAFF.

The chain links TRBV20-1 to TRBJ2-7; no clear D gene. CDR3 length: 11 amino acids. With 6 bases removed from V and 3 bases from J, the gap between germline ends came to 9 bases. From germline, CDR1 is DFQATT and CDR2 SNEGSKA (reference sequence). The CDR3 sequence is CSASRSYEQYF. In nucleotides, the CDR3 is TGCAGTGCCAGTCGCAGCTACGAGCAGTACTTC.

For this clone: At one boundary the junction diverges from the germline segment, which might be a read error. The identical CDR3 is also encoded by other nucleotide sequences in the sample. The V gene is TRBV18, the J gene TRBJ1-5; TRBD1 aligns across 9 bases. Looked up from germline, CDR1 is KGHSH and CDR2 is LQKENI. The CDR3 spans 16 residues. The CDR3 DNA sequence: TGTGCTAGCTCACCACAGGGGGCGAGTGGAAATCAGCCCCAGCATTTT. This gives the protein CASSPQGASGNQPQHF.

V usage is TRBV30 and J usage is TRBJ1-5; 7 bases align to TRBD1. Germline lookup yields CDR1 GTSNPN and CDR2 SVGIG (reference sequence). The CDR3 has 15 amino acids. Trimming at V came to 4 bases and at J to 0 bases, leaving 6 bases not matched to a gene. The DNA for the CDR3 is TGTGCCTGGAACCAGGGGGTCCATAGCAATCAGCCCCAGCATTTT. Its translation: CAWNQGVHSNQPQHF.

This chain links TRBV5-1 with TRBJ2-3, with 8 bases lining up with TRBD2. The CDR3 contains 15 residues. The trim removed 2 bases at V and 8 bases at J, leaving 10 bases unmatched. Per germline, CDR1 SGHRS and CDR2 YFSETQ. The CDR3 sequence is CASSFGPSTSATQYF. CDR3 coding DNA: TGCGCCAGCAGCTTTGGGCCGTCGACTAGCGCTACGCAGTATTTT.

The chain has TRBV27 and TRBJ1-5; D is uncertain. Trimming took 2 bases from V and 6 from J, leaving 11 bases between them. There are 14 residues in the CDR3. Germline CDR1 is MNHEY and CDR2 is SMNVEV (reference sequence). The CDR3 region is CASSLNGRGQPQHF. CDR3 DNA: TGTGCCAGCAGTTTAAACGGACGGGGTCAGCCCCAGCATTTT.

This chain connects TRBV30 to TRBJ1-5; D possibly corresponds to TRBD1 (6 bases). This CDR3 contains 17 residues. With 1 base removed from V and 2 bases from J, the gap between germline ends came to 18 bases. Germline values: CDR1 GTSNPN, CDR2 SVGIG (reference sequence). The CDR3, as DNA: TGTGCCTGGAGTGGCCATTACAGGGCAGTAGGCAATCAGCCCCAGCATTTT. It specifies CAWSGHYRAVGNQPQHF. Drawing the rest from reference TRBV30 and TRBJ1-5, the complete variable domain is SQTIHQWPATLVQPVGSPLSLECTVEGTSNPNLYWYRQAAGRGLQLLFYSVGIGQISSEVPQNLSASRPQDRQFILSSKKLLLSDSGFYLCAWSGHYRAVGNQPQHFGDGTRLSIL.

This clone is a singleton in its sample. The chain combines TRBV2 with TRBJ1-2, with a weak D call TRBD1 (6 bases). CDR1 and CDR2 (germline): SNHLY, FYNNEI. V gave up 6 bases and J gave up 0 bases, with 17 bases separating them. There are 16 residues in the CDR3. In DNA, the CDR3 is TGTGCCAGCAGAGTGGACAGCCCGACTACTAACTATGGCTACACCTTC. It yields the protein CASRVDSPTTNYGYTF.

The chain uses TRBV2 and TRBJ2-5, with 11 bases that match TRBD2. Germline V gene lookup returns CDR1 SNHLY and CDR2 FYNNEI. After removal of 6 bases from V and 4 bases from J, the junction contained 4 bases not matched to a gene. This CDR3 comprises 14 residues. DNA of the CDR3: TGTGCCAGCAGAGCTAGCGGGGGGCTAGAGACCCAGTACTTC. Translation: CASRASGGLETQYF.

V usage is TRBV5-4 and J usage is TRBJ1-6, with a tentative D call TRBD1 (5 bases). There are 15 residues in the CDR3. The germline V gene has CDR1 SGHNT and CDR2 YYREEE (reference sequence). V lost 4 bases and J 13 bases, leaving 21 bases between the germline ends. The CDR3, as DNA: TGTGCCAGCAGCCGAGGGACTGCCGAAGAATTCCCCCTCCACTTT. It encodes CASSRGTAEEFPLHF.

The chain carries TRBV6-5 and TRBJ1-1; 8 bases match TRBD1. V lost 8 bases and J lost 11; bases outside the gene matches: 16. The germline CDR1 and CDR2 sequences are MNHEY and SVGAGI. The CDR3 covers 14 residues. CDR3 protein: CASFPRDRFGGAFF. The DNA of the CDR3 is TGTGCCAGCTTTCCGCGGGACAGGTTTGGGGGCGCTTTCTTT.

V and J are TRBV9 and TRBJ2-2, with 10 bases lining up with TRBD2. V gave up 0 bases and J gave up 5 bases; unmatched junction bases: 4. The CDR3 is 16 residues long. CDR1 SGDLS and CDR2 YYNGEE come from the germline V gene. This CDR3 reads CASSVVPLAGTGELFF. For the CDR3, the DNA is TGTGCCAGCAGCGTAGTCCCACTAGCGGGGACCGGGGAGCTGTTTTTT.

The chain recombines TRBV10-2 with TRBJ2-1, with TRBD2 as a possible D gene (6 bases). V was clipped by 3 bases and J by 3 bases, with 9 bases between them. The CDR3 consists of 14 residues. Germline CDR1 reads WSHSY; CDR2 reads SAAADI. The CDR3 here is CASSDGRDYNEQFF. For the CDR3, the DNA is TGCGCCAGCAGTGATGGGCGGGACTACAATGAGCAGTTCTTC.

J is TRBJ1-2 and V is TRBV6-5; no clear D. The ends were cut back, 6 bases at V and 1 base at J, with 6 bases in the middle. The CDR3 has 12 residues. Per the germline V gene, CDR1 is MNHEY and CDR2 is SVGAGI. The CDR3 protein is CASRRVNYGYTF. CDR3 nucleotides: TGTGCCAGCAGACGAGTTAACTATGGCTACACCTTC.

V and J are TRBV7-9 and TRBJ1-1; a weak D match, TRBD1 (5 bases). CDR1 is SEHNR, CDR2 FQNEAQ, per germline (reference sequence). This CDR3 contains 12 residues. V lost 6 bases and J 11 bases, leaving 16 bases between the germline ends. The CDR3 sequence: CASSHSQGLAFF. CDR3 in DNA: TGTGCCAGCAGTCATTCCCAGGGCCTCGCTTTCTTT.

The chain couples TRBV5-6 to TRBJ2-3, with 7 bases fitting TRBD1. The length of the CDR3 is 18 residues. J lost 8 bases, V lost 0 bases, and 18 bases had no gene match. Looked up from germline, CDR1 is SGHDT and CDR2 is YYEEEE. The CDR3 loop reads CASSLVQLDRVATGTQYF. CDR3 bases: TGTGCCAGCAGCTTGGTTCAATTAGACAGGGTAGCCACGGGTACGCAGTATTTT.

The V gene is TRBV18, the J gene TRBJ2-7; 10 bases are shared with TRBD2. The CDR3 has 16 residues. The junction had 8 bases not matched to a gene; V was cut back by 5 bases and J by 1 base. Looked up from germline, CDR1 is KGHSH and CDR2 is LQKENI. Here the CDR3 reads CASSSSSGSRSYEQYF. The CDR3 bases are TGTGCCAGCTCATCTTCTAGCGGGAGCCGGTCCTACGAGCAGTACTTC.

The chain employs TRBV18 and TRBJ1-3, with D possibly matching TRBD1 (6 bases). The CDR3 extends over 15 amino acids. V lost 4 bases to trimming and J lost 2 bases, with 12 bases between them. Per the germline V gene, CDR1 is KGHSH and CDR2 is LQKENI. The CDR3 DNA sequence: TGTGCCAGCTCACTACGGACAGCTCCTGGAAACACCATATATTTT. Its protein is CASSLRTAPGNTIYF.

This chain links TRBV2 with TRBJ2-1; D gene ambiguous. The CDR3 has 12 residues. V was trimmed by 5 bases and J by 7 bases, leaving 9 bases between them. Germline V gives CDR1 SNHLY, CDR2 FYNNEI. The CDR3 protein is CASSPIGNEQFF. DNA of the CDR3: TGTGCCAGCAGTCCGATCGGGAATGAGCAGTTCTTC.

This chain links TRBV29-1 with TRBJ2-5, with D possibly being TRBD1 (5 bases). Germline V gene sequence: CDR1 SQVTM, CDR2 ANQGSEA. The V end was cut by 5 bases, the J end by 7 bases, with 23 bases between. The CDR3 sequence is 15 residues long. The CDR3 loop reads CSVSLLTTQRGTQYF. The DNA for the CDR3 is TGCAGCGTTAGTTTGTTGACAACCCAAAGGGGGACCCAGTACTTC.

The rearrangement joins TRBV9 to TRBJ1-2, with 10 positions matching TRBD1. Germline V gives CDR1 SGDLS, CDR2 YYNGEE. Losses at the gene ends were 0 bases for V and 5 bases for J; bases not matched to a gene: 1. The CDR3 consists of 14 residues. The CDR3, as DNA: TGTGCCAGCAGCGTAGCGGGACAGGGGTATGGCTACACCTTC. Translation gives CASSVAGQGYGYTF.